These 3 T cell receptor beta chains were all obtained from the same sample, sequenced in a study of long-term antiretroviral therapy in people with HIV. Investigators performed immunoSEQ version v3.0 at survey level. Some clones are missing from TCRdb's copy, which holds only in-frame ones; the method was immunoSEQ multiplex PCR. The sample has about 28,000 clones, roughly 88% seen once; the top ten hold around 8.2%. Specimen: unsorted PBMCs, collected 3 years after starting antiretroviral therapy. All receptors come from a man aged 40-49 years with HIV.

The CDR3 spells CASSQVVYHEQFF. The CDR3 DNA follows: TGTGCCAGCAGCCAAGTGGTTTATCATGAGCAGTTCTTC. The chain uses TRBV14 and TRBJ2-1, with D unclear. CDR3 length: 13 residues. The V end was cut by 1 base, the J end by 8 bases, with 9 bases between. Germline values: CDR1 SGHDN, CDR2 FVKESK. The complete variable domain, with remaining parts taken from reference TRBV14 and TRBJ2-1, reads EAGVTQFPSHSVIEKGQTVTLRCDPISGHDNLYWYRRVMGKEIKFLLHFVKESKQDESGMPNNRFLAERTGGTYSTLKVQPAELEDSGVYFCASSQVVYHEQFFGPGTRLTVL.

This clone came up once. This chain uses TRBV6-1 with TRBJ1-5; perhaps TRBD1 as D (6 bases). CDR3 size: 14 residues. In germline, CDR1 is MNHNS, CDR2 SASEGT. V was trimmed by 7 bases and J by 7 bases, leaving 17 bases between them. The DNA of the CDR3 is TGTGCCAGCACCCCACAGGGATTAGGACAGCCCCAGCATTTT. Translation: CASTPQGLGQPQHF.

The chain employs TRBV30 and TRBJ2-1, with 12 bases lining up with TRBD2. V was clipped by 2 bases and J by 0 bases; unmatched bases: 5. Germline-derived CDR1 and CDR2 are GTSNPN and SVGIG (reference sequence). The length of the CDR3 is 17 residues. CDR3 loop: CAWSSLAGGDSYNEQFF. The CDR3 region has the DNA TGTGCCTGGAGTTCTCTAGCGGGAGGGGACTCCTACAATGAGCAGTTCTTC.